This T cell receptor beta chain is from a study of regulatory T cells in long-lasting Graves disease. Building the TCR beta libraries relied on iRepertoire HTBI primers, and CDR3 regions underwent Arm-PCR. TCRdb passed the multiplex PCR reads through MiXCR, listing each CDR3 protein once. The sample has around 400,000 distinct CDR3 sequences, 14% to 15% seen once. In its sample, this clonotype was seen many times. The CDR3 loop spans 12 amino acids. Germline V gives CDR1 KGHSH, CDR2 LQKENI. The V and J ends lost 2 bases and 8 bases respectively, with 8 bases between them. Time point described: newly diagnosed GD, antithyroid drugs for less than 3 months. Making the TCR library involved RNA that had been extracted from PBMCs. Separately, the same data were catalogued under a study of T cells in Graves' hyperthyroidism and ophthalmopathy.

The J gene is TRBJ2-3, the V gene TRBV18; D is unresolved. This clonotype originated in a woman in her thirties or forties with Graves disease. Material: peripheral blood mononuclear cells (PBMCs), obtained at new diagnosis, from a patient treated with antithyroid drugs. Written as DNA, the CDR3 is TGTGCCAGCTCACCAGCCCCCAGTACGCAGTATTTT. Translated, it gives CASSPAPSTQYF.